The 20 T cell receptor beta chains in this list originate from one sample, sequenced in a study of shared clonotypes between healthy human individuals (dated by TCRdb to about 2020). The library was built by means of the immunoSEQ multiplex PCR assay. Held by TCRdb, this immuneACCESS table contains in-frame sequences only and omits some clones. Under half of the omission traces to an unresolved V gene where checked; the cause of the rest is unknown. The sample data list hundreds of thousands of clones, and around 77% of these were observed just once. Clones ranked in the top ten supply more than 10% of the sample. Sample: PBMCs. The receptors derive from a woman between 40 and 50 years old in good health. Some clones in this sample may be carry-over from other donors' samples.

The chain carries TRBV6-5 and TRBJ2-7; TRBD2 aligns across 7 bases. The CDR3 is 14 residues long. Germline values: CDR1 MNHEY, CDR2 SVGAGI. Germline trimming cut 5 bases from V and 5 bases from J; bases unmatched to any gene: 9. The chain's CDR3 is CASSPFGLVNEQYF. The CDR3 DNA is TGTGCCAGCAGTCCATTTGGACTAGTTAACGAGCAGTACTTC.

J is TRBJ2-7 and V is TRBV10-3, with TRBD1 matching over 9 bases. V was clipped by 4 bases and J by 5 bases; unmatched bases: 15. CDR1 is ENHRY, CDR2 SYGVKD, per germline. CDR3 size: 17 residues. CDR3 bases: TGTGCCATCAGTGCCGGGACAGGGAATTTACTAGGCCACGAGCAGTACTTC. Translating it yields CAISAGTGNLLGHEQYF.

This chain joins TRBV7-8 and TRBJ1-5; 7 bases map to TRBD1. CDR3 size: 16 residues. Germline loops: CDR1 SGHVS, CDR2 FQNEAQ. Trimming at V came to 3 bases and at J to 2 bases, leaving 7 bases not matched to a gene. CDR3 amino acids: CASSLATGFRNQPQHF. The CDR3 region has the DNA TGTGCCAGCAGCTTGGCGACAGGGTTCCGCAATCAGCCCCAGCATTTT. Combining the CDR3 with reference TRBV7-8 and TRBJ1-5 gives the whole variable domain GAGVSQSPRYKVAKRGQDVALRCDPISGHVSLFWYQQALGQGPEFLTYFQNEAQLDKSGLPSDRFFAERPEGSVSTLKIQRTQQEDSAVYLCASSLATGFRNQPQHFGDGTRLSIL.

The CDR3, as DNA: TGTGCCAGCTCACCAGGGCTGCGGGGCAGGGGGGAGCAGTACTTC. Encoded protein: CASSPGLRGRGEQYF. The chain combines TRBV18 with TRBJ2-7; TRBD1 might be the D (7 bases). Germline CDR1 KGHSH, CDR2 LQKENI. CDR3 length: 15 residues. Trimming stripped 2 bases from V and 7 bases from J, with 18 bases between.

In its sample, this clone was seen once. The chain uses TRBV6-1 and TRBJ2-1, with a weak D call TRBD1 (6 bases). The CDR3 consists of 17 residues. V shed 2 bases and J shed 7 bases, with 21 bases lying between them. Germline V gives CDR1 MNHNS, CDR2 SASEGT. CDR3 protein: CASSEPWGRISVNEQFF. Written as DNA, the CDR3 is TGTGCCAGCAGTGAACCATGGGGGCGCATTTCCGTGAATGAGCAGTTCTTC.

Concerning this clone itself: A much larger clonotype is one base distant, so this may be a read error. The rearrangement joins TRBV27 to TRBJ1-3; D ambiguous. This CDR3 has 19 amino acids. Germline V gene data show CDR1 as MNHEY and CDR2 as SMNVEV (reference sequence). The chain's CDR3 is CASRYKLGRQVSSGDTIYF. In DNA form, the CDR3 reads TGTGCCAGCAGATATAAATTGGGCCGGCAGGTGAGCTCTGGAGACACCATATATTTT.

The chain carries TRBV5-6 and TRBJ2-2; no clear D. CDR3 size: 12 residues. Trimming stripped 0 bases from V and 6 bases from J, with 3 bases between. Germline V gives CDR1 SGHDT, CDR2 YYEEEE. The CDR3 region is CASSLVPGELFF. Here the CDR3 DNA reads TGTGCCAGCAGCTTGGTACCCGGGGAGCTGTTTTTT.

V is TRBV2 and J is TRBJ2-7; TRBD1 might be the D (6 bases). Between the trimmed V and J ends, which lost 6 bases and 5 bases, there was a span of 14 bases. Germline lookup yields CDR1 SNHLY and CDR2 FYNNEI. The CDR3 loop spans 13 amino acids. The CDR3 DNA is TGTGCCAGCAGCGTACTGGGACACAACGAGCAGTACTTC. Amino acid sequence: CASSVLGHNEQYF.

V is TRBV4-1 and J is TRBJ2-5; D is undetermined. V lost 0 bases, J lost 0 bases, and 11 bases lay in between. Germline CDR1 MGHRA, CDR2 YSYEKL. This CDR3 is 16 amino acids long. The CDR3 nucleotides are TGCGCCAGCAGCCAAGAAGTGAGACGGCACCAAGAGACCCAGTACTTC. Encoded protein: CASSQEVRRHQETQYF.

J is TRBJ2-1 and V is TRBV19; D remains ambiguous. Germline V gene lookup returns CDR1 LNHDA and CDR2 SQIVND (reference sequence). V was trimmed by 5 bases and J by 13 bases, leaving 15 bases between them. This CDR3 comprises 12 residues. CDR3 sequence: CASSSSAPPQFF. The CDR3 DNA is TGTGCCAGTAGTTCTTCGGCCCCCCCCCAGTTCTTC.

CDR3 bases: TGCGCCAGCAGTGAGTTTGGGACAGCCACCTACGAGCAGTACTTC. Its protein product is CASSEFGTATYEQYF. V gene TRBV10-2 combines with J gene TRBJ2-7; 7 nucleotides align to TRBD1. The CDR3 totals 15 residues. With V trimmed by 1 base and J by 2 bases, 5 bases remained unmatched. CDR1 WSHSY and CDR2 SAAADI come from the germline V gene.

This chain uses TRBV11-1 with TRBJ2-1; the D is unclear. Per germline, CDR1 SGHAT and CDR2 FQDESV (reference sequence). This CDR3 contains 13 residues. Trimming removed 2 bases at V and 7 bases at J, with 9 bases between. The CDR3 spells CASSLTLVNEQFF. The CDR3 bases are TGTGCCAGCAGCTTAACGCTAGTGAATGAGCAGTTCTTC.

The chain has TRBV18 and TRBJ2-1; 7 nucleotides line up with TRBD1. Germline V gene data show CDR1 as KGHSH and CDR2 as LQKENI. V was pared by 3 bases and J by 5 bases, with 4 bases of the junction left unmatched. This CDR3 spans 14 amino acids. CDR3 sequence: CASSPGTVNNEQFF. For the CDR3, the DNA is TGTGCCAGCTCACCCGGGACAGTCAACAATGAGCAGTTCTTC.

The DNA for the CDR3 is TGTGCCAGTAGTATGCGCAGGGGGCTCGGTGAAAAACTGTTTTTT. Translating it yields CASSMRRGLGEKLFF. This rearrangement joins TRBV19 to TRBJ1-4, with TRBD1 matching over 8 bases. V trimming: 3 bases; J trimming: 7 bases; junction bases outside the gene matches: 7. Looked up from germline, CDR1 is LNHDA and CDR2 is SQIVND (reference sequence). The CDR3 covers 15 residues.

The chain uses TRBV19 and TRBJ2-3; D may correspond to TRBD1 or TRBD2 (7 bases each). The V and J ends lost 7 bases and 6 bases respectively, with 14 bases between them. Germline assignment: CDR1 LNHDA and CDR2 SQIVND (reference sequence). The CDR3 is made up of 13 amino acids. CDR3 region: CASNHRGGDTQYF. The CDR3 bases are TGTGCCAGTAATCACAGGGGAGGGGATACGCAGTATTTT.

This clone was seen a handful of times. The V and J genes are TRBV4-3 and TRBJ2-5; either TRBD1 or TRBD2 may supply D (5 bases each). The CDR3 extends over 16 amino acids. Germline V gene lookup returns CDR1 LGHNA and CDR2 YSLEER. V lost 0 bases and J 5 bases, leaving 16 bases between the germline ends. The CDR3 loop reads CASSQDPWGPKETQYF. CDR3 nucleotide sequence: TGCGCCAGCAGCCAAGACCCTTGGGGACCTAAGGAGACCCAGTACTTC.

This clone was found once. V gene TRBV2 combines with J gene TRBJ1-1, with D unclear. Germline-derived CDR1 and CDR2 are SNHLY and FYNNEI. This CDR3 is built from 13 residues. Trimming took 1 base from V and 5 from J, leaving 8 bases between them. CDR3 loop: CASSEVGRTEAFF. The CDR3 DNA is TGTGCCAGCAGTGAAGTGGGCAGAACTGAAGCTTTCTTT.

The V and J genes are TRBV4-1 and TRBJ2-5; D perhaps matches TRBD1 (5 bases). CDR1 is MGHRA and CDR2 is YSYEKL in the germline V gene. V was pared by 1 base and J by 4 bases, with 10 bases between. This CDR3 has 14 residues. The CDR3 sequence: CASSQGVGAETQYF. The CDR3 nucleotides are TGCGCCAGCAGCCAAGGGGTAGGGGCAGAGACCCAGTACTTC.

The CDR3 DNA sequence: TGTGCCAGCAGTTTAAATGTAATAGGGACGGGCTACAATGAGCAGTTCTTC. As protein: CASSLNVIGTGYNEQFF. V gene TRBV28 combines with J gene TRBJ2-1; D may correspond to TRBD1 or TRBD2 (5 bases each). Deletions cut 2 bases from V and 3 bases from J, with 17 bases between. This CDR3 is 17 amino acids long. Germline V gene data show CDR1 as MDHEN and CDR2 as SYDVKM. Together with reference TRBV28 and TRBJ2-1, the CDR3 gives the full variable domain: DVKVTQSSRYLVKRTGEKVFLECVQDMDHENMFWYRQDPGLGLRLIYFSYDVKMKEKGDIPEGYSVSREKKERFSLILESASTNQTSMYLCASSLNVIGTGYNEQFFGPGTRLTVL.

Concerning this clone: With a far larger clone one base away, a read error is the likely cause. CDR3 region: CAWRRILYKETQYF. Written as DNA, the CDR3 is TGTGCCTGGAGGAGGATCCTGTACAAAGAGACCCAGTACTTC. The rearrangement links TRBV30 to TRBJ2-5; D is ambiguous. Germline CDR1 is GTSNPN and CDR2 is SVGIG (reference sequence). Trimming stripped 3 bases from V and 3 bases from J, with 14 bases between. There are 14 residues in the CDR3. Based on the CDR3 plus reference TRBV30 and TRBJ2-5, the full variable domain is SQTIHQWPATLVQPVGSPLSLECTVEGTSNPNLYWYRQAAGRGLQLLFYSVGIGQISSEVPQNLSASRPQDRQFILSSKKLLLSDSGFYLCAWRRILYKETQYFGPGTRLLVL.